This entry concerns a single T cell receptor (beta chain). Assay: immunoSEQ multiplex PCR; the TCRdb copy retains only in-frame clones and omits some. Of around 74,000 clones listed, about 83% are singletons. These data come from a study of blood T cell repertoires in COVID-19. Study as a whole: Sample material is recorded as cDNA or gDNA derived from T cells, B-cell-depleted T cells, or PBMCs.

CDR1 and CDR2 from the germline V gene are LGHDT and YNNKEL (reference sequence). This CDR3 contains 14 residues. J lost 7 bases, V lost 4 bases, and 3 bases had no gene match. The receptor was isolated from a man younger than 40 with acute or convalescent COVID-19. The chain links TRBV3-1 (or the pseudogene TRBV3-2) to TRBJ1-6; 8 nucleotides match TRBD1. Sequenced: peripheral blood. This chain's CDR3 is CASSRTGGNSPLHF. CDR3 sequence (DNA): TGTGCCAGCAGCCGTACAGGGGGAAATTCACCCCTCCACTTT.